The 2 T cell receptor beta chains given below trace back to one sample, sequenced in a study of blood T cell repertoires in COVID-19 (dated by TCRdb to the early 2020s). Libraries were constructed by the immunoSEQ multiplex PCR assay. TCRdb took this table from immuneACCESS and kept in-frame rearrangements with V and J called. Such tables lack part of the clones; where checked against another copy, unresolved V genes explain under half of the gap, and the rest is unexplained. The sample yields over 35,000 clones; roughly 85% were counted once. Over 8.5% of the sample is taken by the ten largest. Sequenced: peripheral blood. These receptor sequences come from a human donor in a cohort sampled during active COVID-19.

The chain links TRBV5-1 to TRBJ1-1; weak D call: TRBD1 (6 bases). CDR1 is SGHRS, CDR2 YFSETQ, per germline. The CDR3 is 17 residues long. The ends were cut back, 4 bases at V and 0 bases at J, with 19 bases in the middle. The chain's CDR3 is CASSPASSDSMNTEAFF. The CDR3 nucleotides are TGCGCCAGCAGCCCAGCAAGCTCGGACAGTATGAACACTGAAGCTTTCTTT. Based on the CDR3 plus reference TRBV5-1 and TRBJ1-1, the full variable domain is KAGVTQTPRYLIKTRGQQVTLSCSPISGHRSVSWYQQTPGQGLQFLFEYFSETQRNKGNFPGRFSGRQFSNSRSEMNVSTLELGDSALYLCASSPASSDSMNTEAFFGQGTRLTVV.

This clone came up once. The V and J genes are TRBV3-1 (or the pseudogene TRBV3-2) and TRBJ2-5; D is perhaps TRBD2 (6 bases). The CDR3 has 14 amino acids. The germline V gene encodes CDR1 LGHDT and CDR2 YNNKEL (reference sequence). Trimming left V 5 bases short and J 1 base short, with 11 bases between. The CDR3 nucleotides are TGTGCCAGCAGCAACGGACTACCCCAAGAGACCCAGTACTTC. Its translation is CASSNGLPQETQYF.